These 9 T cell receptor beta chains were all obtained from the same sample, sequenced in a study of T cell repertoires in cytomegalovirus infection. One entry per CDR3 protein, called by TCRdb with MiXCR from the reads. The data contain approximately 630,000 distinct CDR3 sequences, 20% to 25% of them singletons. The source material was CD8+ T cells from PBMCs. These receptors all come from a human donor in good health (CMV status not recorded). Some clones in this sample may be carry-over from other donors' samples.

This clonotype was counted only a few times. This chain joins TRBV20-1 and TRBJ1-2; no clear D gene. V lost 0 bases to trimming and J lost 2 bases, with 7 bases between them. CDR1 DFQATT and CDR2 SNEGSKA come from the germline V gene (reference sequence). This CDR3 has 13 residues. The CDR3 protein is CSAREPENYGYTF. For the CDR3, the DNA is TGCAGTGCTAGAGAGCCGGAAAACTATGGCTACACCTTC.

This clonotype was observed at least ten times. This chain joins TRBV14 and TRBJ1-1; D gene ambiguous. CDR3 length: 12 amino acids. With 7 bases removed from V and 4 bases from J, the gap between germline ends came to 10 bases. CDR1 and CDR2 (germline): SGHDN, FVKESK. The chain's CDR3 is CASKPGSTEAFF. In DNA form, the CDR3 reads TGTGCCAGCAAGCCGGGCAGCACTGAAGCTTTCTTT.

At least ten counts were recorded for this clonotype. The CDR3 spells CASRPGTPEQFF. As DNA, the CDR3 is TGTGCCAGCAGACCCGGGACTCCGGAGCAGTTCTTC. This chain joins TRBV7-9 and TRBJ2-1; D is perhaps TRBD2 (6 bases). The CDR3 totals 12 residues. Germline V gene sequence: CDR1 SEHNR, CDR2 FQNEAQ (reference sequence). Trimming took 6 bases from V and 10 from J, leaving 13 bases between them.

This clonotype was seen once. DNA of the CDR3: TGTGCCAGCAGCCCTTTAGCGGGGGCCCTACAAGAGACCCAGTACTTC. Translated, it gives CASSPLAGALQETQYF. The chain is built from TRBV6-2 or TRBV6-3 and TRBJ2-5, with 9 bases lining up with TRBD2. The CDR3 spans 16 residues. The germline V gene encodes CDR1 MNHEY and CDR2 SVGEGT. V was pared by 6 bases and J by 2 bases, with 10 bases of the junction left unmatched.

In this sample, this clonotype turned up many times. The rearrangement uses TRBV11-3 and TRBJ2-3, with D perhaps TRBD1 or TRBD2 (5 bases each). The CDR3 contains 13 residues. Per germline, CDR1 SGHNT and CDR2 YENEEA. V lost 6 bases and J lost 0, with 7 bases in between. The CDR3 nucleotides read TGTGCCAGCAGTCGGGACAGCACAGATACGCAGTATTTT. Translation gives CASSRDSTDTQYF.

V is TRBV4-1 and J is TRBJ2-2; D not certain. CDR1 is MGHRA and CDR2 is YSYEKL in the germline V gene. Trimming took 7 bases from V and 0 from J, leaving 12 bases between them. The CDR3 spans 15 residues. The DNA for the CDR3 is TGCGCCAGCACCCGTGCGCTTACGAACACCGGGGAGCTGTTTTTT. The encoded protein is CASTRALTNTGELFF.

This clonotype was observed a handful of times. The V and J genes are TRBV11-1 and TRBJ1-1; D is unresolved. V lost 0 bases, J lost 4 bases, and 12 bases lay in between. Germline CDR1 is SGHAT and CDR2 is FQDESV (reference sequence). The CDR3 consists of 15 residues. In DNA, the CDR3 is TGTGCCAGCAGCTTAGCGTACGTCCCGAGCACTGAAGCTTTCTTT. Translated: CASSLAYVPSTEAFF.

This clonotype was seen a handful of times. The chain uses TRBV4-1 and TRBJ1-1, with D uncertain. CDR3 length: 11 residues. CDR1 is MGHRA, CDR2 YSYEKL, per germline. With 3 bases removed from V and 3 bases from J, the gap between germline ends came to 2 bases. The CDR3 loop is CASSHYTEAFF. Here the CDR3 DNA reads TGCGCCAGCAGCCACTACACTGAAGCTTTCTTT.

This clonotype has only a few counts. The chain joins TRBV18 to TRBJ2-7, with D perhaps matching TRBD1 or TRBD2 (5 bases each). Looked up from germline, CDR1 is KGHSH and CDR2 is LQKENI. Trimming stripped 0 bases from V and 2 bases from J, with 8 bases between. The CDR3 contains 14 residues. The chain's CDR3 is CASSPPGEPYEQYV. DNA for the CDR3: TGTGCCAGCTCACCACCAGGGGAGCCCTACGAGCAGTACGTC.